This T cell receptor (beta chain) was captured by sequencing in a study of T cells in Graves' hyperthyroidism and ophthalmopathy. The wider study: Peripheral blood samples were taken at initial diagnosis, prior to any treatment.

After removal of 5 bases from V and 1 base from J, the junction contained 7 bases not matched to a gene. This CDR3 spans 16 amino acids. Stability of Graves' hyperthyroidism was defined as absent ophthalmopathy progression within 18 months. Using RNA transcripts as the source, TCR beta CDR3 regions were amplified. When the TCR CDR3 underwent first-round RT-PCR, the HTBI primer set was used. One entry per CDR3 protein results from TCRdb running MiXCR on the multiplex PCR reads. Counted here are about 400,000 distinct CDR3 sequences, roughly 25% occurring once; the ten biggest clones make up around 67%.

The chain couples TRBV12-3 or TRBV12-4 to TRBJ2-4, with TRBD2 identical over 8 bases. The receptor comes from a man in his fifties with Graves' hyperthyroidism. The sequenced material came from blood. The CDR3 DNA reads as TGTGCCAGCAGTCTATCTTCGGGAGGGGCCAAAAACATTCAGTACTTC. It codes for CASSLSSGGAKNIQYF.